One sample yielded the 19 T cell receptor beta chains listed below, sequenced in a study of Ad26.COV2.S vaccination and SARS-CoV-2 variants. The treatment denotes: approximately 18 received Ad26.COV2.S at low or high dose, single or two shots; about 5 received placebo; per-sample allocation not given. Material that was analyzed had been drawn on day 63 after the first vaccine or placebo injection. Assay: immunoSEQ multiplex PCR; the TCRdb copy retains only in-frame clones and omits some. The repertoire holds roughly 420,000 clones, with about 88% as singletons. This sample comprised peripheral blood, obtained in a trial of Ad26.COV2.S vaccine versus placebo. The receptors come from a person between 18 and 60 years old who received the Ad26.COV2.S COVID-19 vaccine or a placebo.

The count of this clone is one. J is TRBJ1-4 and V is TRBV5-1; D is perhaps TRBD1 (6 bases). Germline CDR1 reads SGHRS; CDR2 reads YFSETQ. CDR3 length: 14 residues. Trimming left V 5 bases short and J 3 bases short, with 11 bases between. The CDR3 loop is CASRSGEANEKLFF. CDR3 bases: TGCGCCAGCAGGTCAGGGGAAGCTAATGAAAAACTGTTTTTT.

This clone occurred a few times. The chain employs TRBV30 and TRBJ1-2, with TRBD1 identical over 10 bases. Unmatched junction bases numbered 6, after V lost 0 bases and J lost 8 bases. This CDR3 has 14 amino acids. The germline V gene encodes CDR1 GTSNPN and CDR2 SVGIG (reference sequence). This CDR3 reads CAWSVSGTGAGYTF. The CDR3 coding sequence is TGTGCCTGGAGTGTATCCGGGACAGGGGCCGGCTACACCTTC.

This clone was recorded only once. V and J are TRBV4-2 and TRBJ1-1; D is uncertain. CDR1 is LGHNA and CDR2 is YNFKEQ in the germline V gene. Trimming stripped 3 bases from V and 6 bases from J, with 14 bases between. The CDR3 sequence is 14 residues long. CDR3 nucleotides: TGTGCCAGCAGCCACCCCGGCCGGGTCGCTGAAGCTTTCTTT. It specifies CASSHPGRVAEAFF.

The CDR3 DNA reads as TGCGCCAGCAGCTTAGGTAGTTTCACAGATACGCAGTATTTT. Translating it yields CASSLGSFTDTQYF. The chain uses TRBV5-1 and TRBJ2-3; D is uncertain. Germline values: CDR1 SGHRS, CDR2 YFSETQ. The CDR3 totals 14 residues. V lost 2 bases and J lost 2, with 9 bases in between. Combining the CDR3 with reference TRBV5-1 and TRBJ2-3 gives the whole variable domain KAGVTQTPRYLIKTRGQQVTLSCSPISGHRSVSWYQQTPGQGLQFLFEYFSETQRNKGNFPGRFSGRQFSNSRSEMNVSTLELGDSALYLCASSLGSFTDTQYFGPGTRLTVL.

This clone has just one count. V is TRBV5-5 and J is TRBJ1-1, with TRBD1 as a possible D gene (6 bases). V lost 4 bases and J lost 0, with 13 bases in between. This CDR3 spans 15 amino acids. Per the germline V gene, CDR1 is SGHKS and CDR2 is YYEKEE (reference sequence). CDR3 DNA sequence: TGTGCCAGCAGCCTACAGGGTTCGATGAACACTGAAGCTTTCTTT. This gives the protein CASSLQGSMNTEAFF.

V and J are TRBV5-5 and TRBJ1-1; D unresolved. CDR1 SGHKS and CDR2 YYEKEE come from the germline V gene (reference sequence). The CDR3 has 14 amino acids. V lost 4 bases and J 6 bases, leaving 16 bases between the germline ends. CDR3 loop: CASSRHLSGAEAFF. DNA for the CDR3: TGTGCCAGCAGCCGACACCTCAGCGGAGCTGAAGCTTTCTTT.

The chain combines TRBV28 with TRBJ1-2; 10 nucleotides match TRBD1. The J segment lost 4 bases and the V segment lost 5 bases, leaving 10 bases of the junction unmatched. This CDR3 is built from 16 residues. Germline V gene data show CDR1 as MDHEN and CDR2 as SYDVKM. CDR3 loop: CASSPAGTGAFYGYTF. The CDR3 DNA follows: TGTGCCAGCAGTCCCGCCGGGACAGGGGCATTCTATGGCTACACCTTC.

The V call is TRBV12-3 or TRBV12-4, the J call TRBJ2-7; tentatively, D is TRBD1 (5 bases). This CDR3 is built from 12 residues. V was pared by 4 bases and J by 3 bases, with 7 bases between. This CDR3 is CASSSQGYEQYF. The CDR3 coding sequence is TGTGCCAGCAGTTCTCAGGGCTACGAGCAGTACTTC.

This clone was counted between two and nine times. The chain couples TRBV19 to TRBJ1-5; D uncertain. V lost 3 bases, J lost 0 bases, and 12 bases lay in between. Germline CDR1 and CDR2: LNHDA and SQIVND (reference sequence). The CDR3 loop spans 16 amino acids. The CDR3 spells CASSIGLRYSNQPQHF. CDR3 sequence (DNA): TGTGCCAGTAGTATCGGTTTAAGGTATAGCAATCAGCCCCAGCATTTT.

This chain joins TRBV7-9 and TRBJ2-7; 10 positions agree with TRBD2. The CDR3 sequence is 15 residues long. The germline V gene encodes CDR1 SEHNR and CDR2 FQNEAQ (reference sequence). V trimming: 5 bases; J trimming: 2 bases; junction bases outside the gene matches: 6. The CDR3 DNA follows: TGTGCCAGCAGCCTGGGGGGACTAGCGACCTACGAGCAGTACTTC. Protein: CASSLGGLATYEQYF.

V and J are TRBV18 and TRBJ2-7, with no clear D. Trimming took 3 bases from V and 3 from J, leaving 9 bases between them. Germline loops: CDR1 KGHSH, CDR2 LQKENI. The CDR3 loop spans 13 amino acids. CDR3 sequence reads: CASSPERGYEQYV. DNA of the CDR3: TGTGCCAGCTCACCGGAAAGAGGCTACGAGCAGTACGTC.

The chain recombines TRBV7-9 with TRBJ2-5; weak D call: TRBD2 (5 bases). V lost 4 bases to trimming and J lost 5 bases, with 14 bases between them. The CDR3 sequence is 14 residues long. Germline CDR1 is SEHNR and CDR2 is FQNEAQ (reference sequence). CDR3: CASSWTRNSETQYF. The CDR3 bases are TGTGCCAGCAGCTGGACTCGGAACTCGGAGACCCAGTACTTC.

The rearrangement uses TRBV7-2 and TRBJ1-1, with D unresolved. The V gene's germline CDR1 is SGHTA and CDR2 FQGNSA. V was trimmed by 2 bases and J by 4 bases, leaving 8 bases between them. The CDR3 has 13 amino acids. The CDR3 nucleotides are TGTGCCAGCAGCTTACGAATGGGCACTGAAGCTTTCTTT. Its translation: CASSLRMGTEAFF.

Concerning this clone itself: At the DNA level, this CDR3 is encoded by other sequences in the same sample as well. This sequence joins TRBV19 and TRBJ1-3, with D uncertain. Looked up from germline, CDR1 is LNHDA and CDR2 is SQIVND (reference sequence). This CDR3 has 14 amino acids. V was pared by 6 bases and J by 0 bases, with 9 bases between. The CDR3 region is CASSRRDSGNTIYF. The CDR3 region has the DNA TGTGCCAGTAGCCGTAGGGACTCTGGAAACACCATATATTTT.

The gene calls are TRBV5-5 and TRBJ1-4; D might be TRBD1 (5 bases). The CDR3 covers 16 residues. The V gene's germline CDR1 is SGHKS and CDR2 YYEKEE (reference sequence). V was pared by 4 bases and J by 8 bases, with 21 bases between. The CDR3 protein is CASSPPVGTVNEKLFF. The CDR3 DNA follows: TGTGCCAGCAGCCCTCCGGTGGGGACTGTGAACGAAAAACTGTTTTTT.

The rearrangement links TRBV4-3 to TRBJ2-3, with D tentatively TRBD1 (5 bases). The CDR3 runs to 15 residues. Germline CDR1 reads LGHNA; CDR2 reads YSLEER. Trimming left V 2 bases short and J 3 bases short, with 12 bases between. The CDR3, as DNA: TGCGCCAGCAGCCAACATGGGCAGGGAACAGATACGCAGTATTTT. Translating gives CASSQHGQGTDTQYF.

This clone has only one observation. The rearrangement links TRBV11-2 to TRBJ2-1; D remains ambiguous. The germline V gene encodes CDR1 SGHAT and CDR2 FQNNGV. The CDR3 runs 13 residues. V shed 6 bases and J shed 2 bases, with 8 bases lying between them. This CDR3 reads CASSSSAYNEQFF. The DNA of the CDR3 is TGTGCCAGCAGTTCCTCGGCCTACAATGAGCAGTTCTTC. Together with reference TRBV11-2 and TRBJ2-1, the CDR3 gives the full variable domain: EAGVAQSPRYKIIEKRQSVAFWCNPISGHATLYWYQQILGQGPKLLIQFQNNGVVDDSQLPKDRFSAERLKGVDSTLKIQPAKLEDSAVYLCASSSSAYNEQFFGPGTRLTVL.

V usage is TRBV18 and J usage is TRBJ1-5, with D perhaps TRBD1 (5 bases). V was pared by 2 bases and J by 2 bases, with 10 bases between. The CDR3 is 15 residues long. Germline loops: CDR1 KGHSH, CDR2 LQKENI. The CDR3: CASSPEGAGNQPQHF. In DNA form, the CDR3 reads TGTGCCAGCTCACCAGAAGGGGCTGGCAATCAGCCCCAGCATTTT.

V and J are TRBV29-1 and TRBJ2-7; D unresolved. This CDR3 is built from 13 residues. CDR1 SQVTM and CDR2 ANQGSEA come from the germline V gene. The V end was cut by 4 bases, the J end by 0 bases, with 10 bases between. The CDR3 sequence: CSVVSPDSYEQYF. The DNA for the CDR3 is TGCAGCGTTGTCAGCCCCGACTCCTACGAGCAGTACTTC.